Sequencing of this TCR beta chain was carried out in a study of blood T cell repertoires in COVID-19. In the study overall: There were acute and convalescent COVID-19 samples, and they came from the United States, Italy and Spain.

Original analysis: How many nucleated cells were present was estimated from reference gene primer amplification. Using immunoSEQ multiplex PCR, the repertoire was profiled, and TCRdb retains in-frame clones only, with some absent. For V, J and clone size, that table is used; D and trimming come from the DNA. The sample has around 310,000 clones, around 92% seen once. Clinical history as reported by participants underpinned cohort assignment. Germline assignment: CDR1 MNHEY and CDR2 SVGEGT. Trimming stripped 4 bases from V and 6 bases from J, with 13 bases between. The CDR3 sequence is 14 residues long.

The source of this sequence is a woman under 40 who had recovered from COVID-19. Input material: PBMCs or T cells enriched from blood (not recorded which). The V and J genes are TRBV6-2 or TRBV6-3 and TRBJ1-5; the D gene is possibly TRBD1 (5 bases). The CDR3 is CASSFQGFTQPQHF. Written as DNA, the CDR3 is TGTGCCAGCAGTTTTCAGGGTTTCACTCAGCCCCAGCATTTT.